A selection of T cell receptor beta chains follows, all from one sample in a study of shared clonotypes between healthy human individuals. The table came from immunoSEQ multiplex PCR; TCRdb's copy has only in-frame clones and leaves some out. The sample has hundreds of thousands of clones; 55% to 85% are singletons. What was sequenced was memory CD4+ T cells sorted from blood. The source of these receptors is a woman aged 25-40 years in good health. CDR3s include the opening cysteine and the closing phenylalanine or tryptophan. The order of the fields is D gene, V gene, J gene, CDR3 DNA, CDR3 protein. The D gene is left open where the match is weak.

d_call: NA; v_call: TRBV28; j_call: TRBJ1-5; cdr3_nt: TGTGCCAGCAGGCCGGGGGGTGTTGATCAGCCCCAGCATTTT; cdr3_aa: CASRPGGVDQPQHF
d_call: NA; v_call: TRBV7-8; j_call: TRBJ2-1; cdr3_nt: TGTGCCAGCAGCTTAGCGCGTGGTAGCTGGAATGAGCAGTTCTTC; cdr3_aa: CASSLARGSWNEQFF
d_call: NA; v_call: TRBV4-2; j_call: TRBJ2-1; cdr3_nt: TGTGCCAGCAGCCAATTCCGGGACTCTAGTGAGCAGTTCTTC; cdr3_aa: CASSQFRDSSEQFF
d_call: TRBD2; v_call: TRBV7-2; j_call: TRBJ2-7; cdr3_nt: TGTGCCAGCAGCTCTAGCGGGACGGGAACCTACGAGCAGTACTTC; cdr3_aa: CASSSSGTGTYEQYF
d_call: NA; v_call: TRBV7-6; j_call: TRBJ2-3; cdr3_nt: TGTGCCAGCAGCTCTCCCCTTTGGGGTAGTAGTGCAGATACGCAGTATTTT; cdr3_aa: CASSSPLWGSSADTQYF
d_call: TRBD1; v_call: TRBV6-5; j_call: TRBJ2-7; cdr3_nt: TGTGCCAGCAGTTACCCCTCGGGACAGGGGACCTACGAGCAGTACTTC; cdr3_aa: CASSYPSGQGTYEQYF
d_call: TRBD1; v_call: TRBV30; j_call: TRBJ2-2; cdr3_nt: TGTGCCTGGAGTCGGCAGGGGGCTGCAGGCGGGGAGCTGTTTTTT; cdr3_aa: CAWSRQGAAGGELFF
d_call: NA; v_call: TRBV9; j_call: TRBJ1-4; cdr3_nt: TGTGCCAGCAGCGTCGATACAGGTTTAGAAAAACTGTTTTTT; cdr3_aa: CASSVDTGLEKLFF
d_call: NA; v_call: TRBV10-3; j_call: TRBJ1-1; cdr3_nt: TGTGCCATCAGTCGGACTGCGAACACTGAAGCTTTCTTT; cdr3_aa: CAISRTANTEAFF
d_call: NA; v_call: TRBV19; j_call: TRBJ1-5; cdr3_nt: TGTGCCAGTAGTCCATCCGGGGAGGCATATAGCAATCAGCCCCAGCATTTT; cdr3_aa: CASSPSGEAYSNQPQHF
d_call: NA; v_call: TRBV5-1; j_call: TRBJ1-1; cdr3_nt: TGCGCCAGCAGCTTGTTCGCAGGGATGAACACTGAAGCTTTCTTT; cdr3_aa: CASSLFAGMNTEAFF
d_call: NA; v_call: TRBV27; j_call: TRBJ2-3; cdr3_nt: TGTGCCAGCAGTCCCCCCCGGGTTGCTACTAGCACAGATACGCAGTATTTT; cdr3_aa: CASSPPRVATSTDTQYF
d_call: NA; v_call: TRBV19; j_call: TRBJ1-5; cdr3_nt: TGTGCCAGTAGTATCAGGGGTTTCAATCAGCCCCAGCATTTT; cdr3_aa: CASSIRGFNQPQHF
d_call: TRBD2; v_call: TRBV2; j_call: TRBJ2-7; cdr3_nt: TGTGCCAGCAGCCGGGGACTAGCGAACTCCTACGAGCAGTACTTC; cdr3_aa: CASSRGLANSYEQYF